What follows are 27 T cell receptor beta chains derived from one specimen sequenced in a study of response to subunit inactivated influenza vaccine. One entry per CDR3 protein, called by TCRdb with MiXCR from the RT-PCR reads. Of almost 600,000 distinct CDR3 sequences listed, 12% to 15% were seen once; the top ten hold roughly 10%. Sequences were derived from PBMCs from blood, sampled roughly 12 days after vaccination. The receptors shown here come from a man over 45 who received an inactivated influenza vaccine.

This clonotype was seen ten or more times. The V call is TRBV7-8, the J call TRBJ2-1, with TRBD2 identical over 15 bases. V shed 1 base and J 9 bases; nucleotides not matched to a gene: 10. Germline values: CDR1 SGHVS, CDR2 FQNEAQ. The CDR3 sequence is 18 residues long. CDR3 loop: CASSLGWTSGRANSEQFF. CDR3 in DNA: TGTGCCAGCAGCTTAGGGTGGACTAGCGGGAGGGCTAATAGTGAGCAGTTCTTC.

This chain uses TRBV19 with TRBJ2-4; D not resolved. Trimming stripped 0 bases from V and 8 bases from J, with 5 bases between. The CDR3 is made up of 12 amino acids. Per germline, CDR1 LNHDA and CDR2 SQIVND (reference sequence). CDR3 DNA: TGTGCCAGTAGTATAGATGGTGACATTCAGTACTTC. The encoded protein is CASSIDGDIQYF.

This clonotype was counted a few times. The chain links TRBV19 to TRBJ2-2, with D perhaps assigned TRBD1 or TRBD2 (6 bases each). Per the germline V gene, CDR1 is LNHDA and CDR2 is SQIVND (reference sequence). The CDR3 extends over 15 amino acids. V shed 3 bases and J shed 8 bases, with 16 bases lying between them. CDR3 protein: CASSIWGAAFGELFF. In DNA, the CDR3 is TGTGCCAGTAGTATCTGGGGGGCCGCCTTTGGGGAGCTGTTTTTT. Looking up the rest from reference TRBV19 and TRBJ2-2 gives the full variable domain: DGGITQSPKYLFRKEGQNVTLSCEQNLNHDAMYWYRQDPGQGLRLIYYSQIVNDFQKGDIAEGYSVSREKKESFPLTVTSAQKNPTAFYLCASSIWGAAFGELFFGEGSRLTVL.

This chain links TRBV12-3 or TRBV12-4 with TRBJ2-7; weak D call: TRBD2 (5 bases). The V and J ends lost 8 bases and 3 bases respectively, with 17 bases between them. The CDR3 is 14 amino acids. The CDR3: CASAPGEIYYEQYF. The CDR3 DNA is TGTGCCAGCGCCCCCGGGGAAATTTACTACGAGCAGTACTTC.

This chain uses TRBV29-1 with TRBJ1-2; 9 nucleotides agree with TRBD1. V was clipped by 0 bases and J by 8 bases; unmatched bases: 7. The CDR3 is made up of 14 amino acids. The germline V gene encodes CDR1 SQVTM and CDR2 ANQGSEA. Here the CDR3 DNA reads TGCAGCGTTGAAGATTGGGGGACAGGGTCCGGCTACACCTTC. Its translation is CSVEDWGTGSGYTF.

The CDR3 nucleotides are TGTGCCACCAGCACTAGGACAGATTTCTACGAGCAGTACTTC. Its translation is CATSTRTDFYEQYF. This chain joins TRBV15 and TRBJ2-7; perhaps TRBD1 as D (6 bases). The CDR3 is 14 amino acids. The V end lost 4 bases, the J end lost 3 bases, and 13 bases lay between the germline ends. Germline lookup yields CDR1 LNHNV and CDR2 YYDKDF (reference sequence).

This clonotype occurred a few times. V usage is TRBV3-1 and J usage is TRBJ2-7; the D call may be TRBD1 or TRBD2 (5 bases each). Germline lookup yields CDR1 LGHDT and CDR2 YNNKEL (reference sequence). Trimming removed 2 bases from V and 6 bases from J, with 14 bases in between. The CDR3 loop spans 14 amino acids. Written as DNA, the CDR3 is TGTGCCAGCAGCCAAACCTCGGGACGCGGCGAGCAGTACTTC. Translation gives CASSQTSGRGEQYF.

This clonotype was counted between two and nine times. V and J are TRBV20-1 and TRBJ2-5; a weak D match, TRBD2 (6 bases). The germline V gene encodes CDR1 DFQATT and CDR2 SNEGSKA (reference sequence). Trimming removed 6 bases from V and 7 bases from J, with 12 bases in between. The CDR3 is 11 amino acids. The CDR3 sequence is CSAISGGTQYF. The CDR3 nucleotides are TGCAGTGCCATTTCCGGGGGGACCCAGTACTTC.

This CDR3 reads CAWSVPHLRDTEAFF. DNA for the CDR3: TGTGCCTGGAGTGTACCCCACCTAAGGGACACTGAAGCTTTCTTT. This rearrangement joins TRBV30 to TRBJ1-1, with unresolved D. V was shortened by 0 bases and J by 3 bases, with 14 bases between the two germline ends. CDR1 is GTSNPN, CDR2 SVGIG, per germline (reference sequence). CDR3 length: 15 residues.

This clonotype was picked up many times. V usage is TRBV20-1 and J usage is TRBJ2-1, with 12 bases fitting TRBD2. V lost 0 bases, J lost 8 bases, and 11 bases stayed unmatched. Germline V lookup: CDR1 DFQATT, CDR2 SNEGSKA (reference sequence). The CDR3 runs to 17 residues. The CDR3 loop is CSARDVGASGRVYEQFF. For the CDR3, the DNA is TGCAGTGCTAGAGATGTCGGGGCTAGCGGGAGGGTCTATGAGCAGTTCTTC.

This clonotype was seen more than once but under ten times. The V call is TRBV5-4, the J call TRBJ2-3; no clear D gene. Trimming removed 5 bases at V and 2 bases at J, with 6 bases between. Germline loops: CDR1 SGHNT, CDR2 YYREEE (reference sequence). CDR3 length: 12 residues. The CDR3 nucleotides read TGTGCCAGCAGGTTGAACACAGATACGCAGTATTTT. Protein product: CASRLNTDTQYF.

This clonotype was seen ten or more times. The genes are TRBV12-3 or TRBV12-4 and TRBJ1-2; D not resolved. CDR3 length equals 13 residues. Between the trimmed V and J ends, which lost 3 bases and 4 bases, there was a span of 9 bases. CDR3 in amino acids: CASSLVGLYGYTF. The CDR3 DNA reads TGTGCCAGCAGTTTGGTCGGACTCTATGGCTACACCTTC.

Only a few counts were recorded for this clonotype. This chain uses TRBV29-1 with TRBJ2-7, with 9 bases aligning to TRBD1. The V segment lost 4 bases and the J segment 3 bases; nucleotides outside the gene matches: 7. Germline loops: CDR1 SQVTM, CDR2 ANQGSEA. The CDR3 consists of 14 residues. The CDR3 DNA sequence: TGCAGCGTTGGAGGGACAGGGCAGGTCTACGAGCAGTACTTC. Protein: CSVGGTGQVYEQYF.

The chain has TRBV5-1 and TRBJ2-2; D might be TRBD2 (5 bases). Trimming cost V 7 bases and J 2 bases, with 15 bases left between them. CDR3 length: 15 amino acids. Germline assignment: CDR1 SGHRS and CDR2 YFSETQ. CDR3 sequence (DNA): TGCGCCAGCTGCCGAGAGGGCACCAACACCGGGGAGCTGTTTTTT. Protein sequence: CASCREGTNTGELFF. Complete variable domain (other parts from reference TRBV5-1 and TRBJ2-2): KAGVTQTPRYLIKTRGQQVTLSCSPISGHRSVSWYQQTPGQGLQFLFEYFSETQRNKGNFPGRFSGRQFSNSRSEMNVSTLELGDSALYLCASCREGTNTGELFFGEGSRLTVL.

V gene TRBV6-2 or TRBV6-3 combines with J gene TRBJ2-1; 9 bases line up with TRBD1. V gave up 0 bases and J gave up 5 bases; unmatched junction bases: 2. The CDR3 sequence is 15 residues long. Germline loops: CDR1 MNHEY, CDR2 SVGEGT. The CDR3 sequence is CASSYSGTGNNEQFF. The CDR3 DNA reads as TGTGCCAGCAGTTACTCCGGGACAGGGAACAATGAGCAGTTCTTC.

The chain combines TRBV21-1 with TRBJ1-5; no DNA check was done on the table's D call, TRBD1. TRBV21-1 represents a pseudogene. The CDR3 contains 16 residues. CDR3 in amino acids: CASSKGGRVLNQPQHF. The CDR3 DNA reads as TGTGCCAGCAGCAAAGGGGGCAGGGTTCTTAATCAGCCCCAGCATTTT.

V is TRBV7-2 and J is TRBJ2-5; unclear D gene. Deletions cut 5 bases from V and 4 bases from J, with 14 bases between. CDR1 is SGHTA, CDR2 FQGNSA, per germline. The CDR3 has 14 amino acids. In DNA form, the CDR3 reads TGTGCCAGCAGCCCGTCGACACGACGAGAGACCCAGTACTTC. It specifies CASSPSTRRETQYF.

This clonotype was seen a few times. V usage is TRBV7-3 and J usage is TRBJ2-7, with 8 bases fitting TRBD2. After removal of 5 bases from V and 7 bases from J, the junction contained 7 bases not matched to a gene. Germline CDR1 reads SGHTA; CDR2 reads FQGTGA. The CDR3 is 13 residues long. As DNA, the CDR3 is TGTGCCAGCAGCCCCCTCGGGGGGGAAGAGCAGTACTTC. Its translation is CASSPLGGEEQYF.

This clonotype was detected only a few times. The chain links TRBV5-1 to TRBJ2-3; D ambiguous. The V gene lost 0 bases and the J gene lost 0 bases, with 11 bases spanning the gap. Germline CDR1 and CDR2: SGHRS and YFSETQ. The CDR3 has 16 residues. CDR3 coding DNA: TGCGCCAGCAGCTTGGAAGGCAGGTCTAGCACAGATACGCAGTATTTT. This gives the protein CASSLEGRSSTDTQYF.

This clonotype was seen a handful of times. The rearrangement links TRBV5-6 to TRBJ2-3; D gene ambiguous. CDR3 length equals 15 residues. Trimming left V 1 base short and J 3 bases short, with 12 bases between. In germline, CDR1 is SGHDT, CDR2 YYEEEE. The CDR3 DNA reads TGTGCCAGCAGCTTGATCAAGGGTTCGACAGATACGCAGTATTTT. Amino acid sequence: CASSLIKGSTDTQYF.

This clonotype was seen a few times. V and J are TRBV20-1 and TRBJ2-1, with D hard to call. The CDR3 loop spans 12 amino acids. Per the germline V gene, CDR1 is DFQATT and CDR2 is SNEGSKA (reference sequence). The V gene lost 3 bases and the J gene lost 4 bases, with 7 bases spanning the gap. The CDR3 sequence is CSASAQYNEQFF. CDR3 in DNA: TGCAGTGCTAGTGCACAGTACAATGAGCAGTTCTTC.

This rearrangement joins TRBV6-5 to TRBJ1-1; D is unclear. Germline CDR1 reads MNHEY; CDR2 reads SVGAGI. Trimming took off 2 bases at V and 6 bases at J, with 4 bases between the two ends. This CDR3 contains 11 residues. This CDR3 reads CASSYQSEAFF. The DNA of the CDR3 is TGTGCCAGCAGTTACCAGTCTGAAGCTTTCTTT.

This clonotype occurred many times. This chain uses TRBV5-1 with TRBJ2-7; D unresolved. The CDR3 length is 13 residues. The V gene lost 0 bases and the J gene lost 2 bases, with 6 bases spanning the gap. CDR1 and CDR2 (germline): SGHRS, YFSETQ. The CDR3, as DNA: TGCGCCAGCAGCTTGGAATCCACCTACGAGCAGTACTTC. This codes for CASSLESTYEQYF.

The chain couples TRBV5-1 to TRBJ1-1, with a weak D call TRBD1 (6 bases). Germline assignment: CDR1 SGHRS and CDR2 YFSETQ. V was cut by 4 bases and J by 1 base, with 14 bases left in between. There are 15 residues in the CDR3. The CDR3 loop is CASSTQGGGNTEAFF. CDR3 coding DNA: TGCGCCAGCAGCACCCAGGGAGGGGGGAACACTGAAGCTTTCTTT.

This clonotype was detected only a few times. The V gene is TRBV6-2 or TRBV6-3, the J gene TRBJ1-1, with D possibly matching TRBD1 (6 bases). CDR3 length equals 15 residues. Trimming removed 3 bases at V and 0 bases at J, with 11 bases between. The germline CDR1 and CDR2 sequences are MNHEY and SVGEGT. In DNA, the CDR3 is TGTGCCAGCAGTTATCAGGGACAAATGAACACTGAAGCTTTCTTT. Protein product: CASSYQGQMNTEAFF.

The sample holds many counts of this clonotype. The rearrangement joins TRBV14 to TRBJ1-1; D is unresolved. This CDR3 has 11 residues. V was cut by 2 bases and J by 3 bases, with 1 base left in between. The germline V gene has CDR1 SGHDN and CDR2 FVKESK. CDR3 sequence (DNA): TGTGCCAGCAGCCAATACACTGAAGCTTTCTTT. Amino acid sequence: CASSQYTEAFF.

The table lists this clonotype with a few counts. This chain joins TRBV20-1 and TRBJ2-5, with 8 nucleotides matching TRBD1. CDR3 length: 13 amino acids. V trimming: 6 bases; J trimming: 5 bases; junction bases outside the gene matches: 8. CDR1 DFQATT and CDR2 SNEGSKA come from the germline V gene (reference sequence). The CDR3 nucleotides are TGCAGTGCAATACAGGGGGAAGGGGAGACCCAGTACTTC. Translating gives CSAIQGEGETQYF.